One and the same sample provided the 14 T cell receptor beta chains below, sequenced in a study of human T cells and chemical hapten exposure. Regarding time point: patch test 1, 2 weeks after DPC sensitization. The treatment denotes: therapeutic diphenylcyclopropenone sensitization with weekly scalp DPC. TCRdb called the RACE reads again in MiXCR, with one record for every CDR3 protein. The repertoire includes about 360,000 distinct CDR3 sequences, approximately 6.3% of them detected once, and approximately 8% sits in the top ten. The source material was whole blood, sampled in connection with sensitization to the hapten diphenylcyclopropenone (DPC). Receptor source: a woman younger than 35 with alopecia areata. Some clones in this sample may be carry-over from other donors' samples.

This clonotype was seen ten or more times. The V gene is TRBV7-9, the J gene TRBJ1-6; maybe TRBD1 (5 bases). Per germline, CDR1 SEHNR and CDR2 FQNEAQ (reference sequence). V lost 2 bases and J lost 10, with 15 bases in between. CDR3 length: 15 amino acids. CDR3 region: CASSLPRRDDSPLHF. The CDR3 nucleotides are TGTGCCAGCAGCTTACCTCGCAGGGACGACTCACCCCTCCACTTT.

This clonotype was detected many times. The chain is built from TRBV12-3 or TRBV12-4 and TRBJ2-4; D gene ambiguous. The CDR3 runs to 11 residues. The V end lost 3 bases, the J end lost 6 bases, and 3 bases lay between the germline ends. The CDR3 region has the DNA TGTGCCAGCAGTTTGGGAAACATTCAGTACTTC. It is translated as CASSLGNIQYF.

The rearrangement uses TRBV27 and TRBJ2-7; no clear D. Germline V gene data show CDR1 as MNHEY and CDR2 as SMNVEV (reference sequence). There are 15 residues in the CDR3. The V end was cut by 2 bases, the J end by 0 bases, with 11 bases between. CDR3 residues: CASSLEPGSSYEQYF. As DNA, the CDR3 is TGTGCCAGCAGTTTAGAGCCAGGCAGCTCCTACGAGCAGTACTTC.

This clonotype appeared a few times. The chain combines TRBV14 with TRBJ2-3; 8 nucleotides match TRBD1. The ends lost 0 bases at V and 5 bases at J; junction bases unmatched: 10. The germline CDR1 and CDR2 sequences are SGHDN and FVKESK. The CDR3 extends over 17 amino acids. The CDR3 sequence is CASSQDLWTGLIDTQYF. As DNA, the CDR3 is TGTGCCAGCAGCCAAGACTTATGGACAGGGTTAATAGATACGCAGTATTTT.

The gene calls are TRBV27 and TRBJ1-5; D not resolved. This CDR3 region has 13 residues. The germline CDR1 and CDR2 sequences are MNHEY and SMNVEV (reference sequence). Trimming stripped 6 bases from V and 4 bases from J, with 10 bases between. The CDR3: CASRTTSNQPQHF. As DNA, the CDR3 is TGTGCCAGCAGGACAACCTCTAATCAGCCCCAGCATTTT.

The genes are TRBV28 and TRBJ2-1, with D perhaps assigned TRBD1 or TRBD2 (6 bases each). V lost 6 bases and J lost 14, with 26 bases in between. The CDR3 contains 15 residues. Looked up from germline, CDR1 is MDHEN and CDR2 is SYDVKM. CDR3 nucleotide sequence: TGTGCCAGCAGCGTTAGGGGGGTACTGGGCCCCAGGGAGTTCTTC. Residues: CASSVRGVLGPREFF. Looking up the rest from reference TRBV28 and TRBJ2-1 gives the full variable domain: DVKVTQSSRYLVKRTGEKVFLECVQDMDHENMFWYRQDPGLGLRLIYFSYDVKMKEKGDIPEGYSVSREKKERFSLILESASTNQTSMYLCASSVRGVLGPREFFGPGTRLTVL.

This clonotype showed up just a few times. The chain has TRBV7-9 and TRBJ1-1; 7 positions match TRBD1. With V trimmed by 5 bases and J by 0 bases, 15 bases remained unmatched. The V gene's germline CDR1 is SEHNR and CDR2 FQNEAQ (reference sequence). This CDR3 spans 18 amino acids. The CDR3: CASSHPKRTGFMNTEAFF. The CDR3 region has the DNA TGTGCCAGCAGCCACCCAAAGCGGACAGGCTTCATGAACACTGAAGCTTTCTTT.

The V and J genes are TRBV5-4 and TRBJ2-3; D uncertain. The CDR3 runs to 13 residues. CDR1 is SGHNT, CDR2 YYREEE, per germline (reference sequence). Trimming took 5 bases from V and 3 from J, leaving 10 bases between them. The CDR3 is CASRPPATDTQYF. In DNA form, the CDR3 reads TGTGCCAGCAGACCGCCGGCTACAGATACGCAGTATTTT.

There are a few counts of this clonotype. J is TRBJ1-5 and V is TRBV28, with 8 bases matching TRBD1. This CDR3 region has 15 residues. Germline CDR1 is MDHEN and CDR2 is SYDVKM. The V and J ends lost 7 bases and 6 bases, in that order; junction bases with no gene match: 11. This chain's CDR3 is CASTPGTGGRQPQHF. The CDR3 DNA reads TGTGCCAGCACCCCCGGAACAGGGGGTCGTCAGCCCCAGCATTTT.

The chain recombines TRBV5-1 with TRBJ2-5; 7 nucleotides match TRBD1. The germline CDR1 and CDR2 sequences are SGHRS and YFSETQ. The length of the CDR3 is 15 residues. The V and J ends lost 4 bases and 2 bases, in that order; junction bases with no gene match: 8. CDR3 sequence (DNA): TGCGCCAGCAGCGAGATGGGACAGCTTCAAGAGACCCAGTACTTC. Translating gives CASSEMGQLQETQYF.

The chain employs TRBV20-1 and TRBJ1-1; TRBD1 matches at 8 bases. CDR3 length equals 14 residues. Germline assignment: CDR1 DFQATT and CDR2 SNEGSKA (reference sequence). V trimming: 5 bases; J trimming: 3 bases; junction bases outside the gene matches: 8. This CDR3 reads CSAVRTGSDTEAFF. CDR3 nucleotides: TGCAGTGCTGTTAGGACAGGGTCCGACACTGAAGCTTTCTTT.

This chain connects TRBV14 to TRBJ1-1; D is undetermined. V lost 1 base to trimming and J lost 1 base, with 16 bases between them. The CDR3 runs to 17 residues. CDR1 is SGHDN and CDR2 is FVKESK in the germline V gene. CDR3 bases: TGTGCCAGCAGCCAAGTAGCTCAGGCGACTGCGAACACTGAAGCTTTCTTT. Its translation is CASSQVAQATANTEAFF.

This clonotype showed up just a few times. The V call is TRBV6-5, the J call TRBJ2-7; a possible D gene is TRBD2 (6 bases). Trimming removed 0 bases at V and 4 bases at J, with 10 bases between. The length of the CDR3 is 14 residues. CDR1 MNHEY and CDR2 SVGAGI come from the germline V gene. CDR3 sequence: CASSYSRLGYEQYF. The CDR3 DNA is TGTGCCAGCAGTTACTCGCGACTAGGGTACGAGCAGTACTTC.

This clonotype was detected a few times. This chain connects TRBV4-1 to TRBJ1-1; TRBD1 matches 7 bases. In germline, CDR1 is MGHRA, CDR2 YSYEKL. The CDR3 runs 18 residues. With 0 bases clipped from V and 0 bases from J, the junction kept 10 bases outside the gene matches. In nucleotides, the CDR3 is TGCGCCAGCAGCCAAGATTCTTGGACAGGACTCATGAACACTGAAGCTTTCTTT. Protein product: CASSQDSWTGLMNTEAFF.